These 18 T cell receptor beta chains were all obtained from the same sample, sequenced in a study of T cells in Graves' hyperthyroidism and ophthalmopathy. Template material for amplifying TCR beta CDR3 regions consisted of RNA transcripts. A first-round RT-PCR of the TCR CDR3 used the HTBI primer set. TCRdb redid the calling of the multiplex PCR reads with MiXCR, one entry per CDR3 protein. The sample holds roughly 200,000 distinct CDR3 sequences, around a sixth seen once. The sequencing input was blood. The source is a woman aged 45-59 years with Graves' hyperthyroidism.

This clonotype came up many times. This chain joins TRBV12-3 or TRBV12-4 and TRBJ2-1; TRBD2 is a possible D gene (5 bases). Trimming cost V 7 bases and J 8 bases, with 18 bases left between them. The CDR3 runs 14 residues. The CDR3 sequence: CASTTLRGGDEQFF. CDR3 nucleotides: TGTGCCAGCACTACCCTCCGGGGTGGCGATGAGCAGTTCTTC.

This rearrangement joins TRBV28 to TRBJ1-1; D gene ambiguous. The CDR3 is 13 amino acids. From germline, CDR1 is MDHEN and CDR2 SYDVKM. V lost 7 bases to trimming and J lost 5 bases, with 14 bases between them. CDR3 sequence: CASNPPRLTEAFF. CDR3 nucleotides: TGTGCCAGCAACCCCCCAAGGCTTACTGAAGCTTTCTTT.

V and J are TRBV6-1 and TRBJ2-5; D is ambiguous. The germline CDR1 and CDR2 sequences are MNHNS and SASEGT. Trimming took off 6 bases at V and 0 bases at J, with 11 bases between the two ends. CDR3 size: 14 residues. Here the CDR3 reads CASSPLTYQETQYF. CDR3 bases: TGTGCCAGCAGCCCGCTGACGTACCAAGAGACCCAGTACTTC.

V gene TRBV29-1 combines with J gene TRBJ2-7, with 8 bases that match TRBD2. Germline trimming cut 3 bases from V and 4 bases from J; bases unmatched to any gene: 8. CDR1 and CDR2 (germline): SQVTM, ANQGSEA. The CDR3 contains 14 residues. In nucleotides, the CDR3 is TGCAGCGTTGAGGTAGCGGGAAGGGGTTACGAGCAGTACTTC. This gives the protein CSVEVAGRGYEQYF.

About this clonotype: This sequence may be a read error, since a much larger clone differs from it by one base. The V and J genes are TRBV29-1 and TRBJ2-3; TRBD2 matches 9 bases. The CDR3 is 16 amino acids. The germline gives CDR1 SQVTM, CDR2 ANQGSEA. CDR3 sequence: CGVGASGAPSTDTQYF. The CDR3, as DNA: TGCGGCGTTGGGGCTAGCGGGGCACCTAGCACAGATACGCAGTATTTT.

As to this clonotype: One end of the junction varies from germline; a read error may be responsible. The chain carries TRBV13 and TRBJ1-1; D might be TRBD1 (5 bases). The CDR3 runs to 16 residues. The germline V gene encodes CDR1 PRHDT and CDR2 FYEKMQ (reference sequence). In DNA, the CDR3 is TGTGCCAGCAGCCTAGGGTGGGGCAGTGCAAACACTGAAGCTTTCTTT. Translated, it gives CASSLGWGSANTEAFF.

This clonotype was seen at least ten times. This chain links TRBV11-2 with TRBJ2-1, with TRBD1 matching 12 bases. V dropped 6 bases and J dropped 7; count of bases not matched to a gene: 7. CDR3 length equals 15 residues. Germline V gene data show CDR1 as SGHAT and CDR2 as FQNNGV. The CDR3 DNA follows: TGTGCCAGCAGACGGGGGACAGGGGGCTTAAATGAGCAGTTCTTC. As protein: CASRRGTGGLNEQFF.

The V call is TRBV6-2 or TRBV6-3, the J call TRBJ2-5; D is unresolved. The CDR3 runs 13 residues. V was trimmed by 5 bases and J by 0 bases, leaving 7 bases between them. Germline CDR1 is MNHEY and CDR2 is SVGEGT. CDR3 coding DNA: TGTGCCAGCAGTCGTCTGTACCAAGAGACCCAGTACTTC. It is translated as CASSRLYQETQYF.

The sample holds many counts of this clonotype. The chain recombines TRBV7-3 with TRBJ2-5; D is ambiguous. V dropped 2 bases and J dropped 2 bases, with 9 bases sitting between them. CDR1 is SGHTA, CDR2 FQGTGA, per germline. The CDR3 sequence is 14 residues long. As DNA, the CDR3 is TGTGCCAGCAGCTTATCCGGGTATCAAGAGACCCAGTACTTC. Its protein product is CASSLSGYQETQYF.

The V gene is TRBV28, the J gene TRBJ2-5; possible D gene TRBD2, 6 bases. V was pared by 10 bases and J by 2 bases, with 17 bases between. Germline-derived CDR1 and CDR2 are MDHEN and SYDVKM. CDR3 size: 14 residues. The CDR3 reads CATSPWTTQETQYF. The DNA for the CDR3 is TGTGCCACCTCACCCTGGACTACGCAAGAGACCCAGTACTTC.

This clonotype came up many times. This chain joins TRBV11-2 and TRBJ2-1, with D tentatively TRBD2 (5 bases). Germline V gene sequence: CDR1 SGHAT, CDR2 FQNNGV. The V gene lost 4 bases and the J gene lost 9 bases, with 19 bases spanning the gap. The CDR3 spans 15 residues. The CDR3: CASSSSGSSWGEQFF. Written as DNA, the CDR3 is TGTGCCAGCAGCTCCTCGGGGTCATCCTGGGGTGAGCAGTTCTTC.

The chain recombines TRBV12-3 or TRBV12-4 with TRBJ2-2; 7 bases match TRBD1. V lost 2 bases, J lost 4 bases, and 7 bases stayed unmatched. The CDR3 totals 16 residues. The CDR3 reads CASSLPAGGITGELFF. CDR3 bases: TGTGCCAGCAGTTTACCGGCAGGGGGAATCACCGGGGAGCTGTTTTTT.

V usage is TRBV29-1 and J usage is TRBJ1-1; D uncertain. The length of the CDR3 is 12 residues. Germline V gene lookup returns CDR1 SQVTM and CDR2 ANQGSEA. V dropped 6 bases and J dropped 5 bases, with 13 bases sitting between them. The CDR3 DNA reads as TGCAGCGTGAGGGATCCGAGGACTGAAGCTTTCTTT. The encoded protein is CSVRDPRTEAFF.

This clonotype was seen more than once but under ten times. At one boundary the junction diverges from the germline segment, which might be a read error. The rearrangement links TRBV2 to TRBJ2-7, with D hard to call. Germline V gene lookup returns CDR1 SNHLY and CDR2 FYNNEI. The CDR3 extends over 10 amino acids. The CDR3 DNA is TGTGCCAGCAGAGTCTACAAGCAGTACTTC. This encodes CASRVYKQYF.

This clonotype was observed a handful of times. This chain joins TRBV27 and TRBJ1-1; no clear D gene. The V gene lost 0 bases and the J gene lost 5 bases, with 16 bases spanning the gap. Per germline, CDR1 MNHEY and CDR2 SMNVEV (reference sequence). The CDR3 length is 16 residues. The CDR3 is CASSLSIDSMETEAFF. CDR3 nucleotides: TGTGCCAGCAGTTTATCGATAGACTCAATGGAGACTGAAGCTTTCTTT.

A word on this clonotype: Being one base from a much bigger clone, this may be a read error. The chain joins TRBV28 to TRBJ2-3; maybe TRBD2 (5 bases). The V gene's germline CDR1 is MDHEN and CDR2 SYDVKM. This CDR3 has 13 amino acids. The V end was cut by 5 bases, the J end by 4 bases, with 10 bases between. The CDR3 DNA reads TGTGCCAGCAGTGATGACTATTCAGATACGCAGTATTTT. Residues: CASSDDYSDTQYF.

Ten or more counts support this clonotype. The chain carries TRBV27 and TRBJ2-1, with D perhaps matching TRBD2 (6 bases). Germline-derived CDR1 and CDR2 are MNHEY and SMNVEV (reference sequence). CDR3 length: 12 amino acids. With 0 bases removed from V and 10 bases from J, the gap between germline ends came to 7 bases. CDR3 loop: CASSLSGREQFF. The DNA for the CDR3 is TGTGCCAGCAGTTTATCCGGGAGAGAGCAGTTCTTC.

This clonotype was seen repeatedly, ten times or more. The V gene is TRBV19, the J gene TRBJ2-3; no clear D gene. The germline CDR1 and CDR2 sequences are LNHDA and SQIVND (reference sequence). V lost 1 base, J lost 4 bases, and 12 bases lay in between. The CDR3 extends over 15 amino acids. The CDR3 nucleotides are TGTGCCAGTAGTATAGCCTACCGGCAGGCAGATACGCAGTATTTT. Residues: CASSIAYRQADTQYF.